This entry features one T cell receptor beta chain sequence. This sample was included in a study of cytomegalovirus exposure and HLA in healthy donors. Sequencing used immunoSEQ multiplex PCR; TCRdb keeps in-frame clones, though not all of them. The profile covers some 330,000 clones, with about nine tenths appearing a single time and approximately 0.84% taken by the ten largest. This CDR3 has 13 amino acids. V shed 1 base and J 16 bases; nucleotides not matched to a gene: 8. Germline-derived CDR1 and CDR2 are MNHEY and SVGAGI. The source material was PBMCs. This receptor was obtained from a woman aged 18 to 35 in good health and CMV-seronegative. This chain connects TRBV6-5 to TRBJ2-1; 9 bases line up with TRBD2. The CDR3 loop reads CASSYLREGGRFF. CDR3 coding DNA: TGTGCCAGCAGTTACTTGCGGGAGGGTGGGCGCTTCTTC.